Included here is one T cell receptor beta chain sequence, with context. CDR3 length equals 16 residues. Germline lookup yields CDR1 KGHSH and CDR2 LQKENI. The data were taken from a study of monozygotic twins with inflammatory bowel disease. cDNA was produced in eight separate reactions per sample. Each UMI, carrying a 6-nucleotide sample barcode, came from template switching. TCRdb reanalyzed the 5' RACE reads, giving one entry per CDR3 protein sequence and no DNA. Listed are 300,000 to 400,000 distinct CDR3 sequences; roughly 2% falls within the top ten. The V and J genes are TRBV18 and TRBJ2-7; TCRdb designates TRBD1, a call that cannot be tested without DNA. Source material: blood. This sequence was found in a human donor with ulcerative colitis or Crohn's disease, or a healthy co-twin of an affected twin (not recorded which). CDR3 in amino acids: CASSPPKGQGRYEQYF.